One T cell receptor beta chain is described in this entry. The data originate from a study of control samples from healthy donors and cancer patients. J was trimmed by 0 bases and V by 1 base; bases with no gene match: 11. Germline lookup yields CDR1 MDHEN and CDR2 SYDVKM. The CDR3 is 20 amino acids. The method was immunoSEQ multiplex PCR; TCRdb's version includes in-frame clones alone and lacks a portion of them. The sample holds 150,000 to 200,000 clones, around 90% seen once. This clonotype was obtained from a man between 18 and 35 years old in good health. The chain recombines TRBV28 with TRBJ1-4, with 10 positions matching TRBD1. The sample was blood. The CDR3 DNA sequence: TGTGCCAGCAGTTTATACCGGTCCGGGACAGGGGATACAACTAATGAAAAACTGTTTTTT. Translation gives CASSLYRSGTGDTTNEKLFF.